A selection of T cell receptor beta chains follows, all from one sample in a study of T cell repertoires in cytomegalovirus infection. A single record per CDR3 protein comes from TCRdb applying MiXCR to the reads. The sample gives about 98,000 distinct CDR3 sequences, about 15% of which show up once; more than 7% is in the top ten. The sample consisted of PBMCs. The receptor source for this set is a human donor in good health (CMV status not recorded). Some clones in this sample may be carry-over from other donors' samples. Both conserved end residues are part of each CDR3. The order of the fields is D gene, J gene, clone size, V gene, CDR3 DNA, CDR3 protein. A D gene is named only where the DNA matches it firmly. Clone sizes are given selectively: once, few, many, or a class where the clone is expanded.

D gene: -
J gene: TRBJ2-1
clone size: many
V gene: TRBV7-3
CDR3 DNA: TGTGCCAGCAGCTTAGGGCGGATGAATGAGCAGTTCTTC
CDR3 protein: CASSLGRMNEQFF

D gene: -
J gene: TRBJ1-2
clone size: -
V gene: TRBV27
CDR3 DNA: TGTGCCAGCAGGGACCCCCGAGGGGCGGAACGTAGCTATGGCTACACCTTC
CDR3 protein: CASRDPRGAERSYGYTF

D gene: -
J gene: TRBJ2-3
clone size: many
V gene: TRBV7-3
CDR3 DNA: TGTGCCAGCAGCTTAGGTCCAGATACGCAGTATTTT
CDR3 protein: CASSLGPDTQYF

D gene: TRBD1
J gene: TRBJ1-2
clone size: many
V gene: TRBV14
CDR3 DNA: TGTGCCAGCAGCCTGGGACAGGGGAGTAGCTATGGCTACACCTTC
CDR3 protein: CASSLGQGSSYGYTF

D gene: TRBD2
J gene: TRBJ2-3
clone size: once
V gene: TRBV6-6
CDR3 DNA: TGTGCCAGCGGTTACCGGCGGGGGATCACAGATACGCAGTATTTT
CDR3 protein: CASGYRRGITDTQYF

D gene: -
J gene: TRBJ2-3
clone size: once
V gene: TRBV20-1
CDR3 DNA: TGCAGTGCTAACGAAAACGGCAGGAAGGGCACAGATACGCAGTATTTT
CDR3 protein: CSANENGRKGTDTQYF

D gene: TRBD1
J gene: TRBJ1-2
clone size: few
V gene: TRBV12-3/TRBV12-4
CDR3 DNA: TGTGCCAGCAGTTTGAGAGACAGGGAGGCCTATGGCTACACCTTC
CDR3 protein: CASSLRDREAYGYTF

D gene: -
J gene: TRBJ2-1
clone size: many
V gene: TRBV7-2
CDR3 DNA: TGTGCCAGCAGCTTAGTCCAGCCAGGGGCTATGTTCTACAATGAGCAGTTCTTC
CDR3 protein: CASSLVQPGAMFYNEQFF

D gene: -
J gene: TRBJ2-7
clone size: many
V gene: TRBV7-2
CDR3 DNA: TGTGCCAGCAGCTTACGGGCGGGGGCAAGCTCCTACGAGCAGTACTTC
CDR3 protein: CASSLRAGASSYEQYF

D gene: TRBD2
J gene: TRBJ2-1
clone size: many
V gene: TRBV7-6
CDR3 DNA: TGTGCCAGCAGCCTAAGGCGGGGGGCCTACAATGAGCAGTTCTTC
CDR3 protein: CASSLRRGAYNEQFF

D gene: TRBD1
J gene: TRBJ2-2
clone size: few
V gene: TRBV7-9
CDR3 DNA: TGTGCCAGCAGCTATGACTCCGGGACAGTATTCACCGGGGAGCTGTTTTTT
CDR3 protein: CASSYDSGTVFTGELFF

D gene: -
J gene: TRBJ2-1
clone size: many
V gene: TRBV7-2
CDR3 DNA: TGTGCCAGCAGCTTAGTAGGGGGGGGGAACAATGAGCAGTTCTTC
CDR3 protein: CASSLVGGGNNEQFF

D gene: TRBD2
J gene: TRBJ2-3
clone size: many
V gene: TRBV4-2
CDR3 DNA: TGTGCCAGCAGCCATGTTCCCGGGACTAGGAGCACAGATACGCAGTATTTT
CDR3 protein: CASSHVPGTRSTDTQYF

D gene: -
J gene: TRBJ2-7
clone size: many
V gene: TRBV7-2
CDR3 DNA: TGTGCCAGCAGCTTAGCACAGCTCTCCTACGAGCAGTACTTC
CDR3 protein: CASSLAQLSYEQYF

D gene: -
J gene: TRBJ1-2
clone size: many
V gene: TRBV12-3/TRBV12-4
CDR3 DNA: TGTGCCAGCAGTTTAGGGGCTTCGAGGGGTAGCTATGGCTACACCTTC
CDR3 protein: CASSLGASRGSYGYTF

D gene: -
J gene: TRBJ2-5
clone size: -
V gene: TRBV6-2/TRBV6-3
CDR3 DNA: TGTGCCAGCAGTTACGGCTGGGAAGCGTACCAAGAGACCCAGTACTTC
CDR3 protein: CASSYGWEAYQETQYF

D gene: -
J gene: TRBJ1-4
clone size: many
V gene: TRBV7-2
CDR3 DNA: TGTGCCAGCAGCTTAGGGACCCGGGGTGAAAAACTGTTTTTT
CDR3 protein: CASSLGTRGEKLFF

D gene: TRBD2
J gene: TRBJ2-2
clone size: many
V gene: TRBV7-2
CDR3 DNA: TGTGCCAGCAGCCTTAGCGGGGGACTAGACGGGGAGCTGTTTTTT
CDR3 protein: CASSLSGGLDGELFF

D gene: TRBD1
J gene: TRBJ2-3
clone size: few
V gene: TRBV29-1
CDR3 DNA: TGCAGCGGATCCGGGACAGGGGTCAATACGCAGTATTTT
CDR3 protein: CSGSGTGVNTQYF

D gene: -
J gene: TRBJ1-2
clone size: -
V gene: TRBV24-1
CDR3 DNA: TGTGCCACCAGTGATGGACAGATTCGGGGCTACACCTTC
CDR3 protein: CATSDGQIRGYTF

D gene: -
J gene: TRBJ2-5
clone size: -
V gene: TRBV20-1
CDR3 DNA: TGCAGTGCTGCCCCCGGGATGCCGGAGACCCAGTACTTC
CDR3 protein: CSAAPGMPETQYF

D gene: -
J gene: TRBJ2-5
clone size: -
V gene: TRBV20-1
CDR3 DNA: TGCAGTGGACCGGGACTGGCATATCAAGAGACCCAGTACTTC
CDR3 protein: CSGPGLAYQETQYF

D gene: -
J gene: TRBJ1-5
clone size: -
V gene: TRBV28
CDR3 DNA: TGTGCCAGCAGTTTATCGGGCCATCAGCCCCAGCATTTT
CDR3 protein: CASSLSGHQPQHF

D gene: -
J gene: TRBJ1-4
clone size: few
V gene: TRBV7-2
CDR3 DNA: TGTGCCAGCAGCTCGGACAGTGGGGGAGGTGAAAAACTGTTTTTT
CDR3 protein: CASSSDSGGGEKLFF

D gene: -
J gene: TRBJ1-1
clone size: many
V gene: TRBV7-2
CDR3 DNA: TGTGCCAGCAGGAATATAGGGGGAATGAACACTGAAGCTTTCTTT
CDR3 protein: CASRNIGGMNTEAFF

D gene: -
J gene: TRBJ2-1
clone size: many
V gene: TRBV7-8
CDR3 DNA: TGTGCCAGCAGCCGGGATGTGGGCTCCTACAATGAGCAGTTCTTC
CDR3 protein: CASSRDVGSYNEQFF

D gene: TRBD2
J gene: TRBJ2-3
clone size: many
V gene: TRBV7-2
CDR3 DNA: TGTGCCAGCAGCTGGCGACTAGCGGGGGCGCGCACAGATACGCAGTATTTT
CDR3 protein: CASSWRLAGARTDTQYF

D gene: TRBD2
J gene: TRBJ2-1
clone size: -
V gene: TRBV20-1
CDR3 DNA: TGCAGTGCTAGGGGCGGGGGTGGCTCCTACAATGAGCAGTTCTTC
CDR3 protein: CSARGGGGSYNEQFF

D gene: TRBD2
J gene: TRBJ2-3
clone size: few
V gene: TRBV20-1
CDR3 DNA: TGCAGTGCCCAAAACCCAGCGGGGGGTAGCACAGATACGCAGTATTTT
CDR3 protein: CSAQNPAGGSTDTQYF

D gene: TRBD2
J gene: TRBJ2-7
clone size: -
V gene: TRBV5-6
CDR3 DNA: TGTGCCAGCAGCAAACTAGCGGGGGGCTACGAGCAGTACTTC
CDR3 protein: CASSKLAGGYEQYF

D gene: -
J gene: TRBJ1-2
clone size: -
V gene: TRBV27
CDR3 DNA: TGTGCCAGCAGTTCTTCCAGGGTGGGGTATAGCTACACCTTC
CDR3 protein: CASSSSRVGYSYTF

D gene: -
J gene: TRBJ1-1
clone size: few
V gene: TRBV12-3/TRBV12-4
CDR3 DNA: TGTGCCAGCAGTTTATCGGGGCTCGGGGGGAACACTGAAGCTTTCTTT
CDR3 protein: CASSLSGLGGNTEAFF

D gene: -
J gene: TRBJ1-3
clone size: many
V gene: TRBV7-2
CDR3 DNA: TGTGCCAGCAGCTTAGCGCCTGGGGGGCTCGGAAACACCATATATTTT
CDR3 protein: CASSLAPGGLGNTIYF

D gene: TRBD1
J gene: TRBJ1-1
clone size: -
V gene: TRBV5-6
CDR3 DNA: TGTGCCAGCAGCTTGGAAGGGACAGACACTGAAGCTTTCTTT
CDR3 protein: CASSLEGTDTEAFF

D gene: -
J gene: TRBJ2-3
clone size: few
V gene: TRBV6-6
CDR3 DNA: TGTGCCAGCACCACGGGCCCCGGGGCGCAGTATTTT
CDR3 protein: CASTTGPGAQYF

D gene: TRBD1
J gene: TRBJ2-2
clone size: -
V gene: TRBV7-3
CDR3 DNA: TGTGCCAGCAGCTTGTCAGGGAGCTTAAACACAGGGGCGCTGTTTTTT
CDR3 protein: CASSLSGSLNTGALFF

D gene: -
J gene: TRBJ1-5
clone size: -
V gene: TRBV28
CDR3 DNA: TGTGCCAGTCTGGGGGGGGGAATTGAGTATAGCAATCAGCCCCAGCATTTT
CDR3 protein: CASLGGGIEYSNQPQHF

D gene: TRBD2
J gene: TRBJ2-3
clone size: few
V gene: TRBV20-1
CDR3 DNA: TGCAGTGCTAGAGATCCGGGGGGTAGCACAGATACGCAGTATTTT
CDR3 protein: CSARDPGGSTDTQYF

D gene: -
J gene: TRBJ2-7
clone size: -
V gene: TRBV6-6
CDR3 DNA: TGTGCCACAAAATCTGGGACCCAACACATGGAATACGAGCAGTACTTC
CDR3 protein: CATKSGTQHMEYEQYF

D gene: -
J gene: TRBJ2-4
clone size: few
V gene: TRBV5-1
CDR3 DNA: TGCGCCAGCAGCTTCGGGGGCGGCAAAAACATTCAGTACTTC
CDR3 protein: CASSFGGGKNIQYF

D gene: TRBD1
J gene: TRBJ1-2
clone size: few
V gene: TRBV7-2
CDR3 DNA: TGTGCCAGCAGGGGGGACAGGGGGATGCCGAACTATGGCTACACCTTC
CDR3 protein: CASRGDRGMPNYGYTF

D gene: -
J gene: TRBJ1-1
clone size: many
V gene: TRBV7-9
CDR3 DNA: TGTGCCAGCAGCATACTGGGGGGGAAAGCTTTCTTT
CDR3 protein: CASSILGGKAFF

D gene: TRBD1
J gene: TRBJ2-5
clone size: -
V gene: TRBV4-1
CDR3 DNA: TGCGCCAGCAGCCAAGGTTCCCAGGGGGATGGGGAGACCCAGTACTTC
CDR3 protein: CASSQGSQGDGETQYF

D gene: TRBD1
J gene: TRBJ1-2
clone size: -
V gene: TRBV5-1
CDR3 DNA: TGCGCCAGCAGCTCCGGGACAGGGGATTACTATGGCTACACCTTC
CDR3 protein: CASSSGTGDYYGYTF

D gene: TRBD2
J gene: TRBJ2-3
clone size: -
V gene: TRBV20-1
CDR3 DNA: TGCAGTGCAAAGGGACTAGCGGGGGCTACAGATACGCAGTATTTT
CDR3 protein: CSAKGLAGATDTQYF

D gene: TRBD1
J gene: TRBJ1-1
clone size: -
V gene: TRBV12-5
CDR3 DNA: TGTGCTAGTGGGCGACAGGGGGCAACTGAAGCTTTCTTT
CDR3 protein: CASGRQGATEAFF

D gene: TRBD1
J gene: TRBJ2-1
clone size: many
V gene: TRBV7-2
CDR3 DNA: TGTGCCAGCAGCTTACGGGGACAGGGAGACAATGAGCAGTTCTTC
CDR3 protein: CASSLRGQGDNEQFF

D gene: TRBD1
J gene: TRBJ1-1
clone size: few
V gene: TRBV12-3/TRBV12-4
CDR3 DNA: TGTGCCAGCACCTACAGGGGGCGCGTTCCAGAAGCTTTCTTT
CDR3 protein: CASTYRGRVPEAFF

D gene: TRBD1
J gene: TRBJ1-2
clone size: few
V gene: TRBV28
CDR3 DNA: TGTGCCAGCAGTTCACCCGGGACAGCTGGTGGCTACACCTTC
CDR3 protein: CASSSPGTAGGYTF

D gene: -
J gene: TRBJ2-2
clone size: -
V gene: TRBV4-3
CDR3 DNA: TGCGCCAGCAGCCAGCCTAACACCGGGGAGCTGTTTTTT
CDR3 protein: CASSQPNTGELFF

D gene: -
J gene: TRBJ1-1
clone size: -
V gene: TRBV18
CDR3 DNA: TGTGCCAGCTCACCTGCCACGGGGGGGTTGAACACTGAAGCTTTCTTT
CDR3 protein: CASSPATGGLNTEAFF

D gene: TRBD2
J gene: TRBJ2-2
clone size: many
V gene: TRBV7-2
CDR3 DNA: TGTGCCAGCAGCTTAGCGGCGGGGGCCGGGGAGCTGTTTTTT
CDR3 protein: CASSLAAGAGELFF